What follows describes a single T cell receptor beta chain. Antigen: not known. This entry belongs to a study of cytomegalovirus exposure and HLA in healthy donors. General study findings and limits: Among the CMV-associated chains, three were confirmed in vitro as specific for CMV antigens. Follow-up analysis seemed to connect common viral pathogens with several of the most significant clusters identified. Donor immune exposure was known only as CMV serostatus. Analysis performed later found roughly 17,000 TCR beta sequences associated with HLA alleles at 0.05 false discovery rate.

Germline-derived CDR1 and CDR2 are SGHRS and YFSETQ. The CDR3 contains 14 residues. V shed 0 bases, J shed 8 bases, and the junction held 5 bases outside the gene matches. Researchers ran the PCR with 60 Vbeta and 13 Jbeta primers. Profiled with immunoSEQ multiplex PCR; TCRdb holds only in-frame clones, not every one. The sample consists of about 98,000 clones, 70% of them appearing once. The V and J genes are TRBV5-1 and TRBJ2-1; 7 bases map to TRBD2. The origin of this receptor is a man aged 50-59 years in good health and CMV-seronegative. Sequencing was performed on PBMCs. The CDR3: CASSLGEGIHEQFF. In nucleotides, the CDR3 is TGCGCCAGCAGCTTGGGGGAGGGGATCCATGAGCAGTTCTTC.